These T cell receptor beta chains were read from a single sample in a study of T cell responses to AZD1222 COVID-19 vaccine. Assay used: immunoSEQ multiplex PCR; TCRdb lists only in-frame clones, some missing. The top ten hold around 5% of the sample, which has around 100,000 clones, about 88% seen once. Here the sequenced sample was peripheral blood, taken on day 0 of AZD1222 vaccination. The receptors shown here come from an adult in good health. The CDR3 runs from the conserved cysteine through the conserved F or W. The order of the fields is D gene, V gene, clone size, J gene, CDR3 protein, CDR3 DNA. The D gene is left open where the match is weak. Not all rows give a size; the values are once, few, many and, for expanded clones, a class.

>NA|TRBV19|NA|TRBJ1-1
CASSIDRGTEAFF
TGTGCCAGTAGTATCGACCGGGGGACTGAAGCTTTCTTT
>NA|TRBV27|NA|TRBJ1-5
CASSLGAYSNQPQHF
TGTGCCAGCAGCCTAGGGGCTTATAGCAATCAGCCCCAGCATTTT
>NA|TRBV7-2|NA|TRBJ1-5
CASSPAGTRQPQHF
TGTGCCAGCAGCCCTGCCGGGACTCGGCAGCCCCAGCATTTT
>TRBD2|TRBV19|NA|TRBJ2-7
CASSKSGGAIYEQYF
TGTGCCAGTAGTAAGAGCGGGGGGGCGATTTACGAGCAGTACTTC
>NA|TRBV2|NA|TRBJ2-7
CASSARYEQYF
TGTGCCAGCAGTGCCCGATACGAGCAGTACTTC
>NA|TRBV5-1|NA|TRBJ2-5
CASSVGTVGETQYF
TGCGCCAGCAGCGTCGGGACTGTGGGTGAGACCCAGTACTTC
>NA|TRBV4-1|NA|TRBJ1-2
CASSPAARADGYTF
TGCGCCAGCAGCCCGGCTGCCAGGGCTGACGGCTACACCTTC
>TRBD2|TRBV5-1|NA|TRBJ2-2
CASSLSGSTGELFF
TGCGCCAGCAGCCTAAGCGGGAGCACCGGGGAGCTGTTTTTT
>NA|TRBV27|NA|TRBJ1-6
CASSLAGTNSPLHF
TGTGCCAGCAGTTTAGCAGGGACCAATTCACCCCTCCACTTT
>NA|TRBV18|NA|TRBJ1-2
CASSPRDRPRWGYTF
TGTGCCAGCTCACCCCGAGACAGGCCCCGGTGGGGCTACACCTTC
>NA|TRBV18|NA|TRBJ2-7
CASSPEQTTPSEQYF
TGTGCCAGCTCACCAGAGCAGACCACCCCCTCCGAGCAGTACTTC
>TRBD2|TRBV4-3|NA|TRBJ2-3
CASSHRGLAGSTDTQYF
TGCGCCAGCAGCCATCGTGGACTAGCGGGGAGCACAGATACGCAGTATTTT
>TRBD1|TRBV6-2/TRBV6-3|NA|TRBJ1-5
CASSQQGVYQPQHF
TGTGCCAGCAGTCAACAGGGGGTGTATCAGCCCCAGCATTTT
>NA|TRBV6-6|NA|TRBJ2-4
CASSSDNTAENIQYF
TGTGCCAGCAGTTCCGATAACACGGCGGAAAACATTCAGTACTTC
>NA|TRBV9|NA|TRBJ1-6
CASSSGGTGGNSPLHF
TGTGCCAGCAGCTCAGGAGGCACGGGGGGGAATTCACCCCTCCACTTT
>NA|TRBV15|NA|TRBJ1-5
CATSSLGLLANQPQHF
TGTGCCACCAGCAGTCTGGGACTCCTGGCCAATCAGCCCCAGCATTTT
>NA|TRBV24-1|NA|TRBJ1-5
CATSDVGGAGPQHF
TGTGCCACCAGTGATGTGGGGGGAGCGGGGCCCCAGCATTTT
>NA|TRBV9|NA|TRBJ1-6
CASSVVGSDSPLHF
TGTGCCAGCAGCGTAGTAGGATCTGATTCACCCCTCCACTTT
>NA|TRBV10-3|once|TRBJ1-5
CAIWGGGGQPQHF
TGTGCCATCTGGGGGGGCGGGGGGCAGCCCCAGCATTTT
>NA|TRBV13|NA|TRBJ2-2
CASSLNTGELFF
TGTGCCAGCAGCTTAAACACCGGGGAGCTGTTTTTT
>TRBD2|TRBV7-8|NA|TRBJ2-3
CASSAGLAGVGSDTQYF
TGTGCCAGCAGCGCAGGACTAGCGGGAGTGGGGTCAGATACGCAGTATTTT
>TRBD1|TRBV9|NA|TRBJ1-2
CASSASRGDYGYTF
TGTGCCAGCAGCGCAAGCAGGGGGGACTATGGCTACACCTTC
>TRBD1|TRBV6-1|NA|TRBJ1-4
CASSDGTGLTNEKLFF
TGTGCCAGCAGTGACGGGACAGGGCTAACTAATGAAAAACTGTTTTTT
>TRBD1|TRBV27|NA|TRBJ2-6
CASSIQGARANVLTF
TGTGCCAGCAGTATCCAGGGGGCTCGGGCTAACGTCCTGACTTTC
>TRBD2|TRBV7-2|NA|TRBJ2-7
CASSLEASGRFEQYF
TGTGCCAGCAGCTTAGAGGCTAGCGGGAGATTTGAGCAGTACTTC
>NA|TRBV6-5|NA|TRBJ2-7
CASSRAAVSYEQYF
TGTGCCAGCTCTCGGGCAGCCGTCTCCTACGAGCAGTACTTC
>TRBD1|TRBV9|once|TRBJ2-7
CASSVSTGGSHEQYF
TGTGCCAGCAGCGTTTCGACAGGGGGCTCCCACGAGCAGTACTTC
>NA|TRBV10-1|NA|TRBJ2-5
CARRQGSTGGFQETQYF
TGCGCCAGAAGACAGGGATCGACGGGAGGGTTCCAAGAGACCCAGTACTTC
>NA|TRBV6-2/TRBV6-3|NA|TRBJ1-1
CASSYQTLEAFF
TGTGCCAGCAGTTACCAGACACTCGAAGCTTTCTTT
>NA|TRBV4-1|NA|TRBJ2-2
CASSPHGGELFF
TGCGCCAGCAGCCCCCATGGCGGGGAGCTGTTTTTT
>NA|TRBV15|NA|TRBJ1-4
CATSRDSVRIALNEKLFF
TGTGCCACCAGCAGAGATTCTGTTCGGATAGCACTTAATGAAAAACTGTTTTTT
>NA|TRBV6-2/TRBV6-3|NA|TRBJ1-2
CASSQTSPGGYTF
TGTGCCAGCAGTCAAACAAGCCCCGGTGGCTACACCTTC
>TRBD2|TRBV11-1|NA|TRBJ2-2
CASSFLAGVDPGELFF
TGTGCCAGCAGCTTTTTAGCGGGAGTAGATCCCGGGGAGCTGTTTTTT
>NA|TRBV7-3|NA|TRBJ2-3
CASSLRTSTDTQYF
TGTGCCAGCAGCTTACGCACCAGCACAGATACGCAGTATTTT
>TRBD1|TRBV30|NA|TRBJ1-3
CAWYLGLTGGPWNTIYF
TGTGCCTGGTATCTAGGCCTAACAGGGGGCCCGTGGAACACCATATATTTT
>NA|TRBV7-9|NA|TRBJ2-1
CASSLGLDSNEQFF
TGTGCCAGCAGCTTAGGACTCGACTCCAATGAGCAGTTCTTC
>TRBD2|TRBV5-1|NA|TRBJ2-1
CASSGEGTGDEQFF
TGCGCCAGCAGCGGGGAGGGGACGGGGGATGAGCAGTTCTTC